This T cell receptor beta chain was profiled in a study of persistence of HIV-infected CD4 T cells (dated by TCRdb to about 2020). General notes on the study: Participants had been on suppressive ART for a median of 8 years. Apart from a couple of participants who underwent leukapheresis at a single time point, peripheral blood samples of up to about 180 mL were collected from participants at multiple time points. The study isolated CMV- and HIV-1 Gag-responding CD4+ T cells from ART-treated individuals to examine antigen-driven clonal expansion of HIV-1-infected cells. Proviral sequencing was used to assess clonality among infected cells, whereas TCRbeta sequencing gauged the clonality of all cells within each sorted population. For the TCR cluster analysis across participants, 8 or 9 participants were included for CMV and more than five participants for Gag. Results the study describes overall, beyond this receptor: Degenerate expanded CDR3beta sequences were enriched in antigen-responding cells, suggesting convergent selection of CD4+ responses to CMV and Gag. Significantly lower TCRbeta richness was observed in CMV- and Gag-responding cells than in anti-CD3/anti-CD28-responding cells, and higher oligoclonality was observed in CMV-responding cells than in CD3/CD28-stimulated and Gag-responding cells. Within the same sorted populations, TCR oligoclonality correlated with proviral oligoclonality. Bulk TCR analyses could not be restricted to the rare CMV-responding cells that actually carried HIV-1 proviruses. Only a small number of individuals took part in the study, and the range of antigens tested was limited.

V is cut by 3 bases and J by 6 bases, and the space between the germline ends is 13 bases. Inclusive of the bounding cysteine and phenylalanine, the CDR3 is 14 residues long. Only the CDR3 DNA stays, 42 bases, in frame from base 1. Taken from the germline V gene, the CDR1 and CDR2 loops are MDHEN and SYDVKM. The treatment or condition label of this sample denotes: suppressive antiretroviral therapy. Cells were stimulated with a pool of overlapping HIV-1 Gag 15-mer peptides at approximately 0.98 ug per peptide per mL. Sorting of responding CD4+ T cells was based on upregulation of both CD40 ligand and CD69. HIV-1-infected adults in whom suppressive ART had been started during chronic infection were enrolled as participants. For at least 4 years, the participants' plasma HIV-1 RNA had been undetectable, below 50 copies/mL. To be included, participants needed a CD4+ T cell count above 400 cells/uL and a positive CMV serology. Before stimulation, PBMCs were isolated using density centrifugation and depleted of CD8+ T cells. CD8-depleted PBMCs were stimulated for around 20 hours with anti-CD28/CD49d costimulation, CD40-blocking antibody and enfuvirtide to prevent new infections. Cell sorting was performed on a Beckman Coulter MoFlo Legacy or XDP sorter, and dead cells were excluded with propidium iodide. Genomic DNA was extracted with the QIAamp DNA Mini Kit for samples above one million cells, otherwise with the Quick-DNA Microprep Kit.

TCRbeta repertoires were sequenced from genomic DNA with the immunoSEQ hsTCRB assay version 4 in survey mode. Genomic DNA was diluted to 9 to 10 ng/uL, and up to about 1 ug per sample was used for TCRbeta sequencing. As for how the authors treated the data: TCRbeta data were analyzed in ImmunoSeq Analyzer 3.0, with diversity computed on productive nucleotide rearrangements. The improved Chao index was used to estimate lower-bound TCR diversity, and the Gini coefficient was used to estimate clonality using the Immunarch R package. Different nucleotide rearrangements encoding the same CDR3beta amino acid sequence were counted as distinct clonotypes. Differential abundance analysis identified TCRbeta sequences significantly enriched in antigen-responding cells relative to anti-CD3/anti-CD28-activated cells. Using predicted peptide-MHC specificity as the basis, GLIPH2 grouped TCRs into clusters, both for each participant individually and for the merged data sets that combined participants. Not all clones reach the TCRdb copy of this immuneACCESS table, which keeps in-frame sequences only. Checked studies attribute under half of the gap to unresolved V genes and leave the rest unexplained. V and J calls and clone size are given by that table; D and trimming were obtained from the DNA. Recorded for this sample are under 40,000 clones; approximately 70% of them occurred a single time. The top ten hold roughly 1.5% of the sample.

As for this clone: Its antigen remains unidentified. Base qualities are not provided; no much larger clone lies one nucleotide away.

The sequence is built from TRBV28 and TRBJ2-3; the D region possibly corresponds to TRBD2 (5 bases align). The source is an adult man with HIV who was CMV-seropositive. The sequences come from CD4+ T cells sorted from PBMCs after approximately 18-hour stimulation, collected from a patient who received antiretroviral therapy. In light of the paper, this sample's cell subset or site label describes: CD40L+CD69+ CD4 T cells responding to HIV-1 Gag peptides. The CDR3 loop reads CASSLGGLGDTQYF. The nucleotide sequence is TGTGCCAGCAGTTTGGGCGGGTTGGGGGATACGCAGTATTTT.